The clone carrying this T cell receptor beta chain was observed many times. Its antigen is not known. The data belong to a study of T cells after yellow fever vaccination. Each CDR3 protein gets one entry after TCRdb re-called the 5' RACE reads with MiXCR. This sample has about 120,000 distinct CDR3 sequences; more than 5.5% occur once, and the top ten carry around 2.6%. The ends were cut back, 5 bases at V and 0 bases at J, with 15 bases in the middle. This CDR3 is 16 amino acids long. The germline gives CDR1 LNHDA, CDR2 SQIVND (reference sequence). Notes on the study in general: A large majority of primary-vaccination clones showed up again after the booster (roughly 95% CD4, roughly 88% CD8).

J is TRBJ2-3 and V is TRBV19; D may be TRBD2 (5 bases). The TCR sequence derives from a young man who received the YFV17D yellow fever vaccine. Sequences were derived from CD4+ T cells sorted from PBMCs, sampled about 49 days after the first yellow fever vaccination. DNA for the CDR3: TGTGCCAGTAGTTCGTGGGGAAGCGGAAGCACAGATACGCAGTATTTT. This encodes CASSSWGSGSTDTQYF.